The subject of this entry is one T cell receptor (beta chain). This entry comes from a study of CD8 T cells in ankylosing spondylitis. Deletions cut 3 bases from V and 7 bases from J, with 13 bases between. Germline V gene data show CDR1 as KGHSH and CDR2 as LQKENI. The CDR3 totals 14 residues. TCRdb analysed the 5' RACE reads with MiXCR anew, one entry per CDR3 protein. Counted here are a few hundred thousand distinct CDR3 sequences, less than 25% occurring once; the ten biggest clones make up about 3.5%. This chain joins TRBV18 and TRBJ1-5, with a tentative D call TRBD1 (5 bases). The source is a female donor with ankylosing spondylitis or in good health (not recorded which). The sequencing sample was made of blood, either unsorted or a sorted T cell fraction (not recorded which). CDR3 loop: CASSPVGVEQPQHF. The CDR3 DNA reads TGTGCCAGCTCACCGGTAGGGGTCGAGCAGCCCCAGCATTTT.